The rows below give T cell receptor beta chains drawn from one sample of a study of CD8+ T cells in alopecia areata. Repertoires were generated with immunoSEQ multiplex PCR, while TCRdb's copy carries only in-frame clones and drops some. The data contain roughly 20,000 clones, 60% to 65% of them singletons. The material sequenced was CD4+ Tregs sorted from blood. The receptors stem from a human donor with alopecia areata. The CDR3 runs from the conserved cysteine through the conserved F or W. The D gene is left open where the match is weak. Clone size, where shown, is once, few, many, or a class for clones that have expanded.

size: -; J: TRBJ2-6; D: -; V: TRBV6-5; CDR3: CASRALSGANVLTF; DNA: TGTGCCAGCAGGGCTCTCTCTGGGGCCAACGTCCTGACTTTC
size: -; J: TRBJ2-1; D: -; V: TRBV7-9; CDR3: CASSSQARPSFF; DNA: TGTGCCAGCAGCTCTCAGGCCAGGCCCTCGTTCTTC
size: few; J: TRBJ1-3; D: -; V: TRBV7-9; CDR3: CASSYRENFGNTIYF; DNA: TGTGCCAGCAGCTACAGGGAGAATTTTGGAAACACCATATATTTT
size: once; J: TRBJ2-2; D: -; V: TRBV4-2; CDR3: CASSQELRGRRTGELFF; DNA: TGTGCCAGCAGCCAAGAGCTCAGAGGAAGGCGTACCGGGGAGCTGTTTTTT
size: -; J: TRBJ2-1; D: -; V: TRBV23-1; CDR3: CASTPLRPGSDNEQFF; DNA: TGCGCCAGCACCCCCCTCCGACCAGGGTCCGACAATGAGCAGTTCTTC
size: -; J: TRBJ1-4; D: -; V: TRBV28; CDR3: CASRTGWEATNEKLFF; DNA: TGTGCCAGCAGGACCGGGTGGGAAGCAACTAATGAAAAACTGTTTTTT
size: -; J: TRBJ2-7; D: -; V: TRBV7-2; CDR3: CASSSGFSPAPYEQYF; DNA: TGTGCCAGCAGCTCAGGATTCTCACCGGCCCCCTACGAGCAGTACTTC
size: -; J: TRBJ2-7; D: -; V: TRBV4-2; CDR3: CASSPRGLATTYEQYF; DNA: TGTGCCAGCAGCCCCCGAGGGTTAGCGACTACCTACGAGCAGTACTTC
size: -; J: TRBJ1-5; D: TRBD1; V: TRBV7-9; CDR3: CASSLTGDDQPQHF; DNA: TGTGCCAGCAGCTTAACAGGGGACGATCAGCCCCAGCATTTT
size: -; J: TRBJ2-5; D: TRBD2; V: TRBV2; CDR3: CASGGLAVQETQYF; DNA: TGTGCCAGCGGGGGACTAGCGGTTCAAGAGACCCAGTACTTC
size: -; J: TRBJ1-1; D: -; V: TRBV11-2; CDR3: CASRLRLRDYTEAFF; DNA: TGTGCCAGCAGGCTCCGATTAAGGGACTACACTGAAGCTTTCTTT
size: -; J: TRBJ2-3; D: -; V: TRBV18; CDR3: CASSPDTDTQYF; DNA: TGTGCCAGCTCACCAGACACAGATACGCAGTATTTT
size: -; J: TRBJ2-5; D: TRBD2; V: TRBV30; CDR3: CASRTSDITQYF; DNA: TGTGCCTCTCGGACTAGCGATATAACCCAGTACTTC
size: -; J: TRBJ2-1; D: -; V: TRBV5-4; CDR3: CASSLGNLWGSSYNEQFF; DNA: TGTGCCAGCAGCTTGGGTAATTTATGGGGGAGCTCCTACAATGAGCAGTTCTTC
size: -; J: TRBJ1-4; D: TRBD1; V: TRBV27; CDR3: CASGVRQGTNEKLFF; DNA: TGTGCCAGCGGAGTGAGACAGGGGACTAATGAAAAACTGTTTTTT
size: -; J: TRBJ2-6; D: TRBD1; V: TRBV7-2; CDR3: CASSEQGALSSGANVLTF; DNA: TGTGCCAGCAGCGAACAGGGGGCCCTTTCCTCTGGGGCCAACGTCCTGACTTTC
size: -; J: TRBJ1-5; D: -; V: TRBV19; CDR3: CASSRPYSNQPQHF; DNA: TGTGCCAGTAGTAGGCCCTATAGCAATCAGCCCCAGCATTTT
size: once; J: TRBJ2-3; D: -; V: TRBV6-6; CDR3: CASSQGSRTDTQYF; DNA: TGTGCCAGCAGTCAGGGGTCCCGCACAGATACGCAGTATTTT
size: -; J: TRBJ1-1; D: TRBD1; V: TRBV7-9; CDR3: CASSLPDRAAFF; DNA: TGTGCCAGCAGCCTGCCCGACAGGGCAGCTTTCTTT
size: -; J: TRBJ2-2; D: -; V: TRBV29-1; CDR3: CSVEVGNTGELFF; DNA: TGCAGCGTTGAAGTTGGGAACACCGGGGAGCTGTTTTTT
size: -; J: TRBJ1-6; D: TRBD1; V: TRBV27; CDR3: CASSFGTATDSPLHF; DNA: TGTGCCAGCAGTTTTGGGACAGCCACCGATTCACCCCTCCACTTT
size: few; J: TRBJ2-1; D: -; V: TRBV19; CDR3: CASSRDPQYNEQFF; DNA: TGTGCCAGTAGTCGGGACCCCCAATACAATGAGCAGTTCTTC
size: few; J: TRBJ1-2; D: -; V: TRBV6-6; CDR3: CASSYSLGGTNGYTF; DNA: TGTGCCAGCAGTTACTCGTTAGGGGGAACGAATGGCTACACCTTC
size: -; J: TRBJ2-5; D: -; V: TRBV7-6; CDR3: CASSTTSETQYF; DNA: TGTGCCAGCAGCACAACGTCGGAGACCCAGTACTTC
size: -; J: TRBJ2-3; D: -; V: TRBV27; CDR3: CASSLLGDRTDTQYF; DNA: TGTGCCAGCAGTTTATTAGGGGATCGGACAGATACGCAGTATTTT
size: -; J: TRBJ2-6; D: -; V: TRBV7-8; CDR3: CASSLGNVLTF; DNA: TGTGCCAGCAGCTTAGGGAACGTCCTGACTTTC
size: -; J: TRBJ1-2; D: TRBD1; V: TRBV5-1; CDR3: CASSPGQGAGYTF; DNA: TGCGCCAGCAGCCCCGGACAGGGAGCTGGCTACACCTTC
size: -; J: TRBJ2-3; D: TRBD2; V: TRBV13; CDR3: CASSLVAGGSTDTQYF; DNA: TGTGCCAGCAGCTTGGTTGCGGGGGGTTCCACAGATACGCAGTATTTT
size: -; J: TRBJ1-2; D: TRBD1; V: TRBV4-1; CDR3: CASSRQQGSGGYTF; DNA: TGCGCCAGCAGCCGCCAACAGGGGTCGGGCGGCTACACCTTC